Included here is one TCR beta chain sequence, with context. Its target is unknown. The CDR3 extends over 14 amino acids. Germline CDR1 MDHEN, CDR2 SYDVKM. The sample belongs to a study of CXCR3-negative and CXCR3-positive naive CD8 T cells. Study conclusions and caveats: Against CXCR3-negative naive cells, CXCR3-positive naive cells showed more hydrophobic TRB CDR3s.

UMI-labeled TRB cDNA libraries were prepared by 5' RACE. TCRdb re-called the 5' RACE reads and shows each CDR3 protein once, DNA omitted. The specimen's table records about 110,000 distinct CDR3 sequences. The rearrangement joins TRBV28 to TRBJ1-1. Source material: naive CXCR3+ CD8+ T cells from blood. Indicated subset: CD45RO-CCR7+CD27+CD95- naive CD8+ T cells expressing CXCR3 (TNR3+). This sequence originates from a human donor in good health. Some clones in this sample may be carry-over from other donors' samples. CDR3 protein: CASTSGLLNTEAFF. Full variable domain (outside the CDR3, taken from reference TRBV28 and TRBJ1-1): DVKVTQSSRYLVKRTGEKVFLECVQDMDHENMFWYRQDPGLGLRLIYFSYDVKMKEKGDIPEGYSVSREKKERFSLILESASTNQTSMYLCASTSGLLNTEAFFGQGTRLTVV.